The source of this TCR beta chain is a study of blood T cell repertoires in COVID-19. Across the whole study: T cells, B-cell-depleted T cells, or PBMCs provided the cDNA or gDNA that served as material.

Trimming at V came to 0 bases and at J to 6 bases, leaving 4 bases not matched to a gene. The CDR3 contains 17 residues. Germline values: CDR1 MGHRA, CDR2 YSYEKL. In the original workflow: Counts of nucleated cells, estimated from reference gene primer amplification, were obtained. Here immunoSEQ multiplex PCR was the method, and the copy in TCRdb shows in-frame clones only, minus some. V, J and clone size derive from that table, while D and trimming were established from the DNA sequence. The sample contains roughly 100,000 clones, approximately 87% of which appear only once. Material: peripheral blood. This chain links TRBV4-1 with TRBJ2-2, with TRBD2 matching 13 bases. The receptor was derived from a human donor in a cohort sampled during active COVID-19. The CDR3, as DNA: TGCGCCAGCAGCCAAGACCCCGGGACTAGCGGGGCCGGGGAGCTGTTTTTT. Translated: CASSQDPGTSGAGELFF.